This TCR beta chain is from a study of T cells in narcolepsy. Notes on the study in general: Same-patient CSF and blood CD4+ T cell clonotypes included HCRT-specific and TRIB2-specific autoreactive ones.

The data were produced by immunoSEQ multiplex PCR, yet TCRdb's version contains in-frame clones alone and is incomplete. In the table there are under 30,000 clones, more than 80% of which are singletons. Notes on this clone: Its antigen is currently unknown.

CDR1 is GTSNPN and CDR2 is SVGIG in the germline V gene (reference sequence). CDR3 size: 12 residues. The TCR was taken from a human donor with narcolepsy. Sequenced material: CD45RA- memory CD4+ T cells from PBMCs. V gene TRBV30 combines with J gene TRBJ1-2; 9 positions match TRBD1. As DNA, the CDR3 is TGTCCTTTGGTACAGGGGGCGAGTGGCTACACCTTC. Amino acids: CPLVQGASGYTF.